Detailed here is one T cell receptor beta chain. The sample comes from a study of shared clonotypes between healthy human individuals. Researchers drew on about 100 million PBMCs for genomic DNA from unsorted samples. Assay execution proceeded at the deep level. Unsorted PBMC replicate PCRs used 300 ng DNA, 25,000 to 30,000 T cell genomes. Per the original methods: Without quality scores, immunoSEQ junctional reads could not be filtered like full-length reads. TCRdb keeps only in-frame clones here, not all; method: immunoSEQ multiplex PCR. Clone size and V and J calls were adopted from that table, with D and trimming inferred from the DNA. The sample carries 450,000 or so clones, 77% recorded once. V shed 0 bases, J shed 6 bases, and the junction held 7 bases outside the gene matches. The length of the CDR3 is 16 residues. From germline, CDR1 is SGHNT and CDR2 YYREEE (reference sequence).

The specimen was PBMCs. This sequence originates from a woman aged 40 to 50 in good health. Some clones in this sample may be carry-over from other donors' samples. The rearrangement uses TRBV5-4 and TRBJ2-7; 12 positions agree with TRBD1. CDR3 in amino acids: CASSLDPGQGAGEQYF. CDR3 nucleotide sequence: TGTGCCAGCAGCTTGGACCCGGGACAGGGGGCCGGCGAGCAGTACTTC.